This T cell receptor (beta chain) was sequenced during a study of T cells after yellow fever vaccination. MiXCR was run by TCRdb on the 5' RACE reads, yielding one entry per CDR3 protein. This sample yields hundreds of thousands of distinct CDR3 sequences, of which 9% to 15% are seen a single time; approximately 15% belongs to the top ten. V dropped 6 bases and J dropped 2 bases, with 15 bases sitting between them. The CDR3 consists of 15 residues. In germline, CDR1 is SGHKS, CDR2 YYEKEE (reference sequence). Study-wide points: Reappearance after the booster was seen for most primary-vaccination clones, at 95% to 97% CD4 and 80% to 90% CD8.

With respect to this clonotype: Antigen: not known.

V and J are TRBV5-5 and TRBJ1-3; D is possibly TRBD1 (5 bases). The specimen comprised PBMCs, sampled on the day of the yellow fever booster vaccination. This sequence was found in a man younger than 45 who received the YFV17D yellow fever vaccine. The CDR3 coding sequence is TGTGCCAGCATCCGGGGGGACGCCGCTGGAAACACCATATATTTT. Amino acids: CASIRGDAAGNTIYF.